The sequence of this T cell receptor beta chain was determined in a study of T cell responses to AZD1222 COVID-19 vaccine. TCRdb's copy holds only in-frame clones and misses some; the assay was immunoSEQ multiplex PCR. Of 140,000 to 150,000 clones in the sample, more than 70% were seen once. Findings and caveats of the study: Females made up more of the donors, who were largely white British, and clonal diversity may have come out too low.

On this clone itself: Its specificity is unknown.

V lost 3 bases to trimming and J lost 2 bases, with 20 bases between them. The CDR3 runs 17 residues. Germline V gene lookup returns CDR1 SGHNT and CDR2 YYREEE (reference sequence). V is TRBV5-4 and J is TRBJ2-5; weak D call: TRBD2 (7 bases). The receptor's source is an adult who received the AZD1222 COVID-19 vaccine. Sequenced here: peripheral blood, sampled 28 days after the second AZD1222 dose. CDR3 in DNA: TGTGCCAGCAGCTCCGGGGGGCAGAGGCTAGATCAAGAGACCCAGTACTTC. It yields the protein CASSSGGQRLDQETQYF.